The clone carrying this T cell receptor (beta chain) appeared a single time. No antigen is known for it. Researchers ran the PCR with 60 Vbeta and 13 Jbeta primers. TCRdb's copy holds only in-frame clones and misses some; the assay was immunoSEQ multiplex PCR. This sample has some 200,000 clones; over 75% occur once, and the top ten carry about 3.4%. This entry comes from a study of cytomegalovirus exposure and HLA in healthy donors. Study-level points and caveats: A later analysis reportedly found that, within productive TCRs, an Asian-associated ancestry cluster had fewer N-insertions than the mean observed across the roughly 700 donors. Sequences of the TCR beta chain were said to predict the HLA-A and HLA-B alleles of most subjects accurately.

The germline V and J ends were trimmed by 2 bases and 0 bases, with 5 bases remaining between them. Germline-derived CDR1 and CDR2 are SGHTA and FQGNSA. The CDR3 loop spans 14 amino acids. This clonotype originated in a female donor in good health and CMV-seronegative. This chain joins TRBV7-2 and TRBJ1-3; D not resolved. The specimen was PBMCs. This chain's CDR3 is CASSLHNSGNTIYF. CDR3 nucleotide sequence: TGTGCCAGCAGCTTACACAACTCTGGAAACACCATATATTTT.